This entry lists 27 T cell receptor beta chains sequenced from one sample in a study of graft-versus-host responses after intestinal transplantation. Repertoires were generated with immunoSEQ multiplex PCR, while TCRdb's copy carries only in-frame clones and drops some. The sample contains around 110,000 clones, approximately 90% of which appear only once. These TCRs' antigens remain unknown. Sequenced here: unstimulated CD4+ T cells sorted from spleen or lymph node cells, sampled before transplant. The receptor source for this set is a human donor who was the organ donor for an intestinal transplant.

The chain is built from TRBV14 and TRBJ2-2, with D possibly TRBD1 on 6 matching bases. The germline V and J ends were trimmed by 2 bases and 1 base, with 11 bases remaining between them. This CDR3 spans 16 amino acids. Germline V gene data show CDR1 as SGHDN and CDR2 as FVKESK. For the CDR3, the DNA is TGTGCCAGCAGCCAAAAAATACAGGGGAACACCGGGGAGCTGTTTTTT. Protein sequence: CASSQKIQGNTGELFF.

The chain's CDR3 is CASTSRLRRETQYF. DNA for the CDR3: TGTGCCAGCACCAGCAGACTCAGACGGGAGACCCAGTACTTC. V gene TRBV6-5 combines with J gene TRBJ2-5; D is unresolved. CDR1 is MNHEY and CDR2 is SVGAGI in the germline V gene. There are 14 residues in the CDR3. Between the trimmed V and J ends, which lost 7 bases and 5 bases, there was a span of 17 bases.

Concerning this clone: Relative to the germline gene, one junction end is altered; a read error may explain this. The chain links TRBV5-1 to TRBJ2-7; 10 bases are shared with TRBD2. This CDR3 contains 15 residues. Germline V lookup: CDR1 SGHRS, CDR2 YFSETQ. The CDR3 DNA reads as TGCGCCAGCAGCTTGACAGGGACTAAACTAGCGGGATTTATGTTC. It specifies CASSLTGTKLAGFMF. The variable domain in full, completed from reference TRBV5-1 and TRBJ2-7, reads KAGVTQTPRYLIKTRGQQVTLSCSPISGHRSVSWYQQTPGQGLQFLFEYFSETQRNKGNFPGRFSGRQFSNSRSEMNVSTLELGDSALYLCASSLTGTKLAGFMFGPGTRLTVT.

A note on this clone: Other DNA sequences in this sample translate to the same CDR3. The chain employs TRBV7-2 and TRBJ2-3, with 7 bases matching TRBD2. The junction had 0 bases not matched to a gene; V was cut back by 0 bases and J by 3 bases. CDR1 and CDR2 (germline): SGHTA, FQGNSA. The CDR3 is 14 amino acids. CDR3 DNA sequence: TGTGCCAGCAGCTTAGCTAGCGGGACAGATACGCAGTATTTT. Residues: CASSLASGTDTQYF.

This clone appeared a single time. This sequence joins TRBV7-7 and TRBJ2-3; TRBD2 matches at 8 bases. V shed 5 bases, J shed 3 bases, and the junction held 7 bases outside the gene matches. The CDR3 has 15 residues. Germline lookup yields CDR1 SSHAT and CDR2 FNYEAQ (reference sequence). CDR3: CASSPSGSETDTQYF. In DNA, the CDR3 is TGTGCCAGCAGCCCCAGCGGGAGTGAGACAGATACGCAGTATTTT.

CDR3 nucleotides: TGCGCCAGCAGCCAACGGGACAGGGAGTACGAGCAGTACTTC. Its translation is CASSQRDREYEQYF. The chain joins TRBV4-1 to TRBJ2-7; 9 bases map to TRBD1. This CDR3 is 14 amino acids long. V lost 2 bases and J lost 4; bases outside the gene matches: 3. Germline V gene data show CDR1 as MGHRA and CDR2 as YSYEKL.

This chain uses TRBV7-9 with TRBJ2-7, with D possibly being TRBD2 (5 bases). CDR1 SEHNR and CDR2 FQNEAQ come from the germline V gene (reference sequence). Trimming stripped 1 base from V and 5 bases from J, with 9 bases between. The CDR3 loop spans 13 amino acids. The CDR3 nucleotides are TGTGCCAGCAGCTTAGGGCGGGCGGACGAGCAGTACTTC. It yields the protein CASSLGRADEQYF.

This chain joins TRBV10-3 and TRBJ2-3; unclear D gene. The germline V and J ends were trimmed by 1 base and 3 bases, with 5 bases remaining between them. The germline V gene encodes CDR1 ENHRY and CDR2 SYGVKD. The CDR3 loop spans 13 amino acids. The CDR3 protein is CAISELRTDTQYF. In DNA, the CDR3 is TGTGCCATCAGTGAGTTGAGGACAGATACGCAGTATTTT.

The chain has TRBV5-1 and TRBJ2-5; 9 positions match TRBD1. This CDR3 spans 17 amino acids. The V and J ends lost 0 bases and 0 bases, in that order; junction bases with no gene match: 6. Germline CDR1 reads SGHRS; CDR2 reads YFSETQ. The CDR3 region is CASSLEDGTGHQETQYF. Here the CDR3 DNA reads TGCGCCAGCAGCTTGGAGGACGGGACAGGGCACCAAGAGACCCAGTACTTC.

The CDR3 DNA sequence: TGCGCCAGCAGCCAAGCCGGGGGGCGGGGTGAGCAGTTCTTC. Amino acid sequence: CASSQAGGRGEQFF. The J gene is TRBJ2-1, the V gene TRBV4-3; tentatively, D is TRBD2 (7 bases). This CDR3 spans 14 amino acids. Germline CDR1 and CDR2: LGHNA and YSLEER. The V and J ends lost 1 base and 9 bases respectively, with 13 bases between them.

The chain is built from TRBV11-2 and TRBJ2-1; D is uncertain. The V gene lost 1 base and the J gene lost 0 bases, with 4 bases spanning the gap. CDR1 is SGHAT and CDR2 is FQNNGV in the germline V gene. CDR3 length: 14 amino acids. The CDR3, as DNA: TGTGCCAGCAGCTTAGCTAGCTCCTACAATGAGCAGTTCTTC. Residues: CASSLASSYNEQFF.

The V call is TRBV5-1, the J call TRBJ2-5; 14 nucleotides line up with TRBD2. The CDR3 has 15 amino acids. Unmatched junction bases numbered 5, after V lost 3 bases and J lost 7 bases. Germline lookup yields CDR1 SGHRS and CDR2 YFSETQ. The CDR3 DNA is TGCGCCAGCAGCTCCGGGACTAGCGGGAGAGGGACCCAGTACTTC. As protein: CASSSGTSGRGTQYF.

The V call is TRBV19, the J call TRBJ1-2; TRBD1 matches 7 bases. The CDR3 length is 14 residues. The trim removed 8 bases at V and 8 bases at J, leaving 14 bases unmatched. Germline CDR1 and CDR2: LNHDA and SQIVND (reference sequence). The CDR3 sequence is CASRIAGAGGGYTF. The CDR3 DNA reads TGTGCCAGTCGAATCGCTGGGGCAGGGGGAGGCTACACCTTC. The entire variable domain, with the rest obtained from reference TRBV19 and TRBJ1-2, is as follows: DGGITQSPKYLFRKEGQNVTLSCEQNLNHDAMYWYRQDPGQGLRLIYYSQIVNDFQKGDIAEGYSVSREKKESFPLTVTSAQKNPTAFYLCASRIAGAGGGYTFGSGTRLTVV.

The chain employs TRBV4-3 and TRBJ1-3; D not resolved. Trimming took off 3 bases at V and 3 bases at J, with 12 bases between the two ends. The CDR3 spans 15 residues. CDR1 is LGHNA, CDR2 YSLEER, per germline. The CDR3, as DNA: TGCGCCAGCAGCCAGACCGGGGTCTATGGAAACACCATATATTTT. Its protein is CASSQTGVYGNTIYF.

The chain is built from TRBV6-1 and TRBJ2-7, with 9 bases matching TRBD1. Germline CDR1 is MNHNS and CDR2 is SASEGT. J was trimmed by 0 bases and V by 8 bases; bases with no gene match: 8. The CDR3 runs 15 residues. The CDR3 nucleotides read TGTGCCAGCGATGGAGGGACAGGGCCCTCCTACGAGCAGTACTTC. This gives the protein CASDGGTGPSYEQYF.

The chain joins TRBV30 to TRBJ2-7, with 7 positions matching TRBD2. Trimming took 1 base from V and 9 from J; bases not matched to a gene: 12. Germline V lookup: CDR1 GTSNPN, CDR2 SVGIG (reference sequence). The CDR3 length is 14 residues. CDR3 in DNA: TGTGCCTGGAGTGGTATTAGCGGGCCTCAGGCGCAGTACTTC. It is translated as CAWSGISGPQAQYF.

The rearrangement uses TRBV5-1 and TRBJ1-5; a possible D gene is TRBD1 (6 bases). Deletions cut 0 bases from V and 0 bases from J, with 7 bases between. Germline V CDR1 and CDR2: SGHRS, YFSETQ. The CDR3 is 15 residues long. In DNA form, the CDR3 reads TGCGCCAGCAGCTTGGCAGGGGATAGCAATCAGCCCCAGCATTTT. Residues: CASSLAGDSNQPQHF.

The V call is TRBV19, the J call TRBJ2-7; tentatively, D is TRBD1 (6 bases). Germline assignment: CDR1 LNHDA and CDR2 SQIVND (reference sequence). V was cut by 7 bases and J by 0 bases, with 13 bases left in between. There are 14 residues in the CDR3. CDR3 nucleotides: TGTGCCAGTAATTCCCGGACAGACTCCTACGAGCAGTACTTC. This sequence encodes CASNSRTDSYEQYF.

The CDR3, as DNA: TGTGCCAGCACGCGAGCGGGAGGGCCGAATGAGCAGTTCTTC. Translated, it gives CASTRAGGPNEQFF. The V and J genes are TRBV28 and TRBJ2-1; 10 bases line up with TRBD2. Germline V lookup: CDR1 MDHEN, CDR2 SYDVKM. V dropped 7 bases and J dropped 7; count of bases not matched to a gene: 7. This CDR3 has 14 amino acids.

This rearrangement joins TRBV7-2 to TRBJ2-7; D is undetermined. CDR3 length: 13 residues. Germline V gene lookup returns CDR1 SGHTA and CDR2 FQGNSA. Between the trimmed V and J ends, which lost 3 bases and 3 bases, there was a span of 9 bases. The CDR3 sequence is CASSLELLYEQYF. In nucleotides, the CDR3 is TGTGCCAGCAGCTTGGAGCTGCTCTACGAGCAGTACTTC.

Here the CDR3 DNA reads TGTGCCAGTAGAGGACAGCAAAATCAGCCCCAGCATTTT. Its translation is CASRGQQNQPQHF. V gene TRBV19 combines with J gene TRBJ1-5; possibly TRBD1 for D (6 bases). The CDR3 runs to 13 residues. With 6 bases removed from V and 4 bases from J, the gap between germline ends came to 10 bases. Looked up from germline, CDR1 is LNHDA and CDR2 is SQIVND (reference sequence).

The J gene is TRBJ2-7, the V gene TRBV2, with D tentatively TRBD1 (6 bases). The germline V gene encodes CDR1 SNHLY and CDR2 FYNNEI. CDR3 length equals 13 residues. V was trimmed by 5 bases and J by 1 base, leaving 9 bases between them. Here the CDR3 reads CASSLDSSYEQYF. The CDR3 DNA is TGTGCCAGCAGTCTGGACAGTTCCTACGAGCAGTACTTC.

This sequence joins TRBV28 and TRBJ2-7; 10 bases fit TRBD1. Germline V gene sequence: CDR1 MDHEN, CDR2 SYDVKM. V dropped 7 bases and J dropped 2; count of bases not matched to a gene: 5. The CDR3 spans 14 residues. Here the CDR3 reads CASTRTGGTYEQYF. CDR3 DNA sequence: TGTGCCAGCACCCGGACAGGGGGTACCTACGAGCAGTACTTC.

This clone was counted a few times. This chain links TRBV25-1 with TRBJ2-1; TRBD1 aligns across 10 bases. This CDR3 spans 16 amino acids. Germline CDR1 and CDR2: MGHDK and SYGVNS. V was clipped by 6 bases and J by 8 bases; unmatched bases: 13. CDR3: CASRASRTGGGDEQFF. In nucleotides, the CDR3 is TGTGCCAGCAGAGCCAGTCGGACAGGGGGAGGGGATGAGCAGTTCTTC.

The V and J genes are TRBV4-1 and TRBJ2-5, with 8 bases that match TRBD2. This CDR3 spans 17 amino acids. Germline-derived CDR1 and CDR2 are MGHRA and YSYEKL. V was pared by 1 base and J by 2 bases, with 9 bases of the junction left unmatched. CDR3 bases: TGCGCCAGCAGCCAAGTGGCTAGCGGGTTTTGGCAAGAGACCCAGTACTTC. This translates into CASSQVASGFWQETQYF.

The CDR3 nucleotides are TGTGCCAGCAGATCAGGGGTCACTGAAGCTTTCTTT. This translates into CASRSGVTEAFF. The rearrangement uses TRBV28 and TRBJ1-1; maybe TRBD1 (6 bases). Trimming took off 6 bases at V and 4 bases at J, with 9 bases between the two ends. The CDR3 extends over 12 amino acids. Germline V gives CDR1 MDHEN, CDR2 SYDVKM. Full variable domain (rest looked up from reference TRBV28 and TRBJ1-1): DVKVTQSSRYLVKRTGEKVFLECVQDMDHENMFWYRQDPGLGLRLIYFSYDVKMKEKGDIPEGYSVSREKKERFSLILESASTNQTSMYLCASRSGVTEAFFGQGTRLTVV.

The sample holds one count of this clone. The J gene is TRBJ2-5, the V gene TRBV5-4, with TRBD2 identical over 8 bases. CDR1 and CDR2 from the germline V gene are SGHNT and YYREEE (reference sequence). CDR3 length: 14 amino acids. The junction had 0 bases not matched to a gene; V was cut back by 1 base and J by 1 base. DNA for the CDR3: TGTGCCAGCAGCTTGACTAGCGGCCAAGAGACCCAGTACTTC. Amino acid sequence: CASSLTSGQETQYF.